The clone carrying this T cell receptor (beta chain) was counted only a few times. Its antigen is unknown. This CDR3 is 13 amino acids long. V was pared by 6 bases and J by 2 bases, with 9 bases between. Germline V gives CDR1 KGHDR, CDR2 SFDVKD. Semi-nested PCR with Nested Universal Primer A followed constant-region reverse priming of full-length variable regions. Using its own MiXCR run on the 5' RACE reads, TCRdb lists one record per CDR3 protein. Of tens of thousands of distinct CDR3 sequences listed, just under 30% are singletons. CD4+CD45RO+CD25- cells were isolated as memory CD4+ T cells. General study findings and limits: Tumor Treg TCRs overlapped most with tumor naive CD4+ cells.

Source material: memory CD4+ T cells sorted from a lymph node. Subset indicated: memory CD4+ T cells, CD4+CD45RO+CD25-. This clonotype originated in a female donor with breast cancer. The gene calls are TRBV24-1 and TRBJ1-1, with a weak D call TRBD1 (6 bases). As DNA, the CDR3 is TGTGCCACCAGTAGCGGGGGCAACACTGAAGCTTTCTTT. Translating it yields CATSSGGNTEAFF.